This T cell receptor (beta chain) stems from a study of blood T cell repertoires in COVID-19. Trimming pared 5 bases from V and 5 bases from J, leaving 9 bases between. The CDR3 runs to 12 residues. In germline, CDR1 is MDHEN, CDR2 SYDVKM. This clone was seen only a few times. Participant ages covered roughly 18 to 89 years across 24 US areas. Per the study methods: Quantification of nucleated cells was approximated via reference gene primer amplification. TCRdb keeps only in-frame clones here, not all; method: immunoSEQ multiplex PCR. V and J calls and clone size follow that table, whereas D and trimming were derived from the DNA. Of about 210,000 clones in the sample, roughly 87% are singletons; the top ten hold around a tenth.

The rearrangement links TRBV28 to TRBJ1-1, with a possible D match to TRBD1 (6 bases). Source material: PBMCs or T cells enriched from blood (not recorded which). This receptor was obtained from a man aged 18 to 29 with acute COVID-19. CDR3 sequence (DNA): TGTGCCAGCAGTCAGGGGAAGACTGAAGCTTTCTTT. This gives the protein CASSQGKTEAFF.